The T cell receptor beta chain under discussion was sequenced for a study of T-cell memory formation after mild COVID-19. There are many counts of this clonotype. What it binds is unknown. Study results and caveats: Day 15 to 85 contractors were CD4/CD8 balanced; later expanders leaned CD4+.

TCRdb reanalysed the 5' RACE reads using MiXCR and keeps one entry per CDR3 protein. The sample holds about 210,000 distinct CDR3 sequences, roughly a tenth seen once. This clonotype was sampled from a man aged 18 to 29 who had mild COVID-19 (a few samples of this study predate the infection). Cell type and time point are not known. Sequenced: PBMCs or a T cell subset sorted from them (not recorded which).

This chain's CDR3 is CASSYNSGTLETQYF. The CDR3 bases are TGTGCCAGCAGCTACAACTCCGGGACACTGGAGACCCAGTACTTC. This rearrangement joins TRBV7-2 to TRBJ2-5; TRBD1 is a possible D gene (6 bases). Germline lookup yields CDR1 SGHTA and CDR2 FQGNSA. V shed 4 bases and J shed 5 bases, with 17 bases lying between them. This CDR3 is built from 15 residues.